This TCR beta chain was sequenced during a study of blood T cells in healthy people across ages. Extraction yielded at least 6 micrograms of total RNA per sample. A J-beta primer mix and a sample-barcoded 5' primer were used in a second PCR of roughly 7 to 12 cycles. MiXCR, applied by TCRdb to the 5' RACE reads, yields one record per CDR3 protein. In the table there are fewer than 1.5 million distinct CDR3 sequences, approximately 42% of which are singletons. This receptor was identified in a woman aged 18-30 years in good health. Sequencing input: blood.

CDR3 loop: CASSGFTGGTNTEAFF. CDR3 DNA: TGTGCCAGCAGTGGATTTACAGGGGGTACGAACACTGAAGCTTTCTTT. V is TRBV2 and J is TRBJ1-1; 8 bases fit TRBD1. V was clipped by 4 bases and J by 1 base; unmatched bases: 8. Germline V gene sequence: CDR1 SNHLY, CDR2 FYNNEI. The CDR3 runs to 16 residues. The whole variable domain, filled in from reference TRBV2 and TRBJ1-1, reads EPEVTQTPSHQVTQMGQEVILRCVPISNHLYFYWYRQILGQKVEFLVSFYNNEISEKSEIFDDQFSVERPDGSNFTLKIRSTKLEDSAMYFCASSGFTGGTNTEAFFGQGTRLTVV.